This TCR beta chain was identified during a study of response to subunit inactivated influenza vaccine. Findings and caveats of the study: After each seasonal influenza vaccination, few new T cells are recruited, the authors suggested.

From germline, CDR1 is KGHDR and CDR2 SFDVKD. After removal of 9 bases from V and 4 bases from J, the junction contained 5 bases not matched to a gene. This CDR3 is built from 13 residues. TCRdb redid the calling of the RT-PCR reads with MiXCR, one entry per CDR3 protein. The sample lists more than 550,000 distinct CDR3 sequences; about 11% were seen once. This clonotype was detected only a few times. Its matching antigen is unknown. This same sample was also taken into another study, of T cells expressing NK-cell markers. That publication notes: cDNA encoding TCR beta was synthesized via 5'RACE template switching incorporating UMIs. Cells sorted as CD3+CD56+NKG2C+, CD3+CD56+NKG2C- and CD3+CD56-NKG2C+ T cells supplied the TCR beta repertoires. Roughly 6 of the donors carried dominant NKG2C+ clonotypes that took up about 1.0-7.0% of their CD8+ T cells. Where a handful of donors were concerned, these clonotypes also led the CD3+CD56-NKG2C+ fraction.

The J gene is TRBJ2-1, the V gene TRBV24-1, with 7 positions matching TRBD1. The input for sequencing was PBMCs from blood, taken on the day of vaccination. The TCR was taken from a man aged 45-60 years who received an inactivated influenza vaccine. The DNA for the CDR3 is TGTGCCACCGCCCCGGGACAGTACAATGAGCAGTTCTTC. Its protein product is CATAPGQYNEQFF.